These 29 T cell receptor beta chains were sequenced from one sample in a study of blood T cell repertoires in COVID-19. The protocol was immunoSEQ multiplex PCR, while the TCRdb copy is restricted to in-frame clones and leaves out a portion. The table has 59,000 or so clones, 81% seen once. Source material: peripheral blood. The receptors come from a woman over 75 with active or convalescent COVID-19.

The CDR3 DNA is TGTGCCACAAGGGACAATAGCAATCAGCCCCAGCATTTT. Translated, it gives CATRDNSNQPQHF. The rearrangement links TRBV27 to TRBJ1-5, with D perhaps TRBD1 (6 bases). This CDR3 spans 13 amino acids. The germline CDR1 and CDR2 sequences are MNHEY and SMNVEV (reference sequence). Trimming took 10 bases from V and 0 from J, leaving 10 bases between them.

This chain links TRBV19 with TRBJ2-4; TRBD1 matches at 9 bases. This CDR3 is built from 15 residues. Germline lookup yields CDR1 LNHDA and CDR2 SQIVND (reference sequence). The trim removed 6 bases at V and 1 base at J, leaving 4 bases unmatched. For the CDR3, the DNA is TGTGCCAGTAGACGGACAGGGGACGCCAAAAACATTCAGTACTTC. It yields the protein CASRRTGDAKNIQYF.

The V call is TRBV4-3, the J call TRBJ2-1; D possibly corresponds to TRBD2 (7 bases). V was cut by 0 bases and J by 15 bases, with 15 bases left in between. The CDR3 length is 13 residues. Germline V gene lookup returns CDR1 LGHNA and CDR2 YSLEER. The CDR3: CASSQDRGAGAFF. The CDR3 DNA follows: TGCGCCAGCAGCCAAGATCGGGGGGCGGGGGCGTTCTTC.

This sequence joins TRBV7-2 and TRBJ2-1, with a possible D match to TRBD2 (6 bases). CDR1 is SGHTA and CDR2 is FQGNSA in the germline V gene. The length of the CDR3 is 14 residues. The V end was cut by 1 base, the J end by 7 bases, with 11 bases between. CDR3 coding DNA: TGTGCCAGCAGCTTAGGGGGGGATTTAAATGAGCAGTTCTTC. Its protein product is CASSLGGDLNEQFF.

The J gene is TRBJ2-7, the V gene TRBV6-5; 7 nucleotides align to TRBD2. This CDR3 is 13 amino acids long. CDR1 is MNHEY and CDR2 is SVGAGI in the germline V gene. Unmatched junction bases numbered 4, after V lost 2 bases and J lost 6 bases. CDR3 residues: CASSYAGGGEQYF. The CDR3 DNA reads TGTGCCAGCAGTTACGCTGGGGGGGGCGAGCAGTACTTC.

This chain joins TRBV6-5 and TRBJ1-4; the match to TRBD1 covers 7 bases. V lost 5 bases and J lost 4; bases outside the gene matches: 7. Germline values: CDR1 MNHEY, CDR2 SVGAGI. The CDR3 covers 15 residues. The CDR3, as DNA: TGTGCCAGCAGTCGCCAAGGGGGCGGTAATGAAAAACTGTTTTTT. Protein sequence: CASSRQGGGNEKLFF.

V gene TRBV6-4 combines with J gene TRBJ2-1; TRBD2 aligns across 10 bases. The CDR3 contains 15 residues. The V segment lost 3 bases and the J segment 3 bases; nucleotides outside the gene matches: 2. Germline CDR1 reads MRHNA; CDR2 reads SNTAGT. The CDR3 is CASSESGGGYNEQFF. DNA for the CDR3: TGTGCCAGCAGTGAAAGCGGGGGGGGCTACAATGAGCAGTTCTTC.

The CDR3 protein is CASSLTGSHTGELFF. CDR3 bases: TGTGCCAGCAGCCTCACAGGGTCCCACACCGGGGAGCTGTTTTTT. This chain connects TRBV2 to TRBJ2-2; the D gene is possibly TRBD1 (6 bases). The CDR3 spans 15 residues. V was pared by 6 bases and J by 3 bases, with 14 bases between. Germline V gene sequence: CDR1 SNHLY, CDR2 FYNNEI.

This rearrangement joins TRBV5-6 to TRBJ2-1; the D is unclear. V dropped 3 bases and J dropped 5 bases, with 12 bases sitting between them. Germline CDR1 reads SGHDT; CDR2 reads YYEEEE. The CDR3 is 14 amino acids. The CDR3 nucleotides are TGTGCCAGCAGCTCCTGGGCAGGCAACAATGAGCAGTTCTTC. This sequence encodes CASSSWAGNNEQFF.

Here the CDR3 DNA reads TGTGCCAGTTGGACAGGGGGAGCAAGGGAAGCTTTCTTT. Translation gives CASWTGGAREAFF. V is TRBV19 and J is TRBJ1-1; the match to TRBD1 covers 10 bases. Looked up from germline, CDR1 is LNHDA and CDR2 is SQIVND (reference sequence). V lost 8 bases, J lost 8 bases, and 8 bases stayed unmatched. The CDR3 extends over 13 amino acids.

This chain joins TRBV28 and TRBJ2-2; 7 bases line up with TRBD1. This CDR3 is built from 16 residues. Trimming removed 3 bases from V and 4 bases from J; junction bases left unmatched: 8. Germline CDR1 reads MDHEN; CDR2 reads SYDVKM. The DNA of the CDR3 is TGTGCCAGCAGTTTCCCCAGGGGGTCCCTCACCGGGGAGCTGTTTTTT. The encoded protein is CASSFPRGSLTGELFF.

V usage is TRBV4-3 and J usage is TRBJ2-7; TRBD1 matches 8 bases. The CDR3 consists of 16 residues. J was trimmed by 0 bases and V by 0 bases; bases with no gene match: 4. Germline CDR1 reads LGHNA; CDR2 reads YSLEER. The DNA for the CDR3 is TGCGCCAGCAGCCAAGATCGCAGGGGGCTCTCCTACGAGCAGTACTTC. The encoded protein is CASSQDRRGLSYEQYF.

This clone came up many times. The chain carries TRBV18 and TRBJ1-5; TRBD1 matches 7 bases. Germline V gene lookup returns CDR1 KGHSH and CDR2 LQKENI. The CDR3 runs 16 residues. The V segment lost 5 bases and the J segment 4 bases; nucleotides outside the gene matches: 11. CDR3 in DNA: TGTGCCAGCTCATCTACAGGGGACGTAAGAAATCAGCCCCAGCATTTT. Amino acid sequence: CASSSTGDVRNQPQHF.

This chain joins TRBV19 and TRBJ2-2, with 7 bases that match TRBD1. With V trimmed by 5 bases and J by 7 bases, 7 bases remained unmatched. The germline V gene has CDR1 LNHDA and CDR2 SQIVND (reference sequence). There are 14 residues in the CDR3. The CDR3 DNA follows: TGTGCCAGTAGTCAGACAGGGTCGAACGGGGAGCTGTTTTTT. Translating gives CASSQTGSNGELFF.

The chain carries TRBV6-5 and TRBJ2-7; tentative D call: TRBD1 (6 bases). Germline-derived CDR1 and CDR2 are MNHEY and SVGAGI. CDR3 length equals 13 residues. V was clipped by 5 bases and J by 4 bases, with 12 bases between them. The chain's CDR3 is CASSRDTQYEQYF. CDR3 nucleotides: TGTGCCAGCAGTCGGGACACGCAGTACGAGCAGTACTTC.

The chain is built from TRBV12-3 or TRBV12-4 and TRBJ1-6; D remains unclear. CDR3 length: 13 amino acids. Between the trimmed V and J ends, which lost 3 bases and 7 bases, there was a span of 7 bases. This CDR3 is CASSFAGNSPLHF. The CDR3 region has the DNA TGTGCCAGCAGTTTCGCGGGAAATTCACCCCTCCACTTT.

V usage is TRBV5-1 and J usage is TRBJ2-7; a weak D match, TRBD1 (6 bases). CDR3 length: 13 amino acids. V was trimmed by 3 bases and J by 3 bases, leaving 10 bases between them. The germline CDR1 and CDR2 sequences are SGHRS and YFSETQ. The DNA for the CDR3 is TGCGCCAGCAGCTGGGACAAGCGCTACGAGCAGTACTTC. Translated, it gives CASSWDKRYEQYF.

The chain uses TRBV5-1 and TRBJ2-3; perhaps TRBD1 as D (6 bases). Looked up from germline, CDR1 is SGHRS and CDR2 is YFSETQ. The CDR3 consists of 15 residues. The V gene lost 4 bases and the J gene lost 1 base, with 13 bases spanning the gap. CDR3 loop: CASSDPQGRTDTQYF. In DNA form, the CDR3 reads TGCGCCAGCAGCGACCCTCAGGGGCGCACAGATACGCAGTATTTT.

This clone has only a few counts. The V call is TRBV5-1, the J call TRBJ2-4, with 9 bases that match TRBD1. Germline lookup yields CDR1 SGHRS and CDR2 YFSETQ. Germline trimming cut 4 bases from V and 8 bases from J; bases unmatched to any gene: 10. The CDR3 is 15 residues long. The CDR3 sequence is CASSIAGTGMDIQYF. The CDR3 DNA reads as TGCGCCAGCAGCATTGCCGGGACAGGGATGGACATTCAGTACTTC.

The CDR3 reads CASSYGAGNTEAFF. DNA for the CDR3: TGTGCCAGCAGTTACGGGGCAGGTAACACTGAAGCTTTCTTT. The rearrangement joins TRBV6-5 to TRBJ1-1; maybe TRBD1 (5 bases). With 2 bases removed from V and 2 bases from J, the gap between germline ends came to 9 bases. Germline loops: CDR1 MNHEY, CDR2 SVGAGI. This CDR3 comprises 14 residues.

The V gene is TRBV4-3, the J gene TRBJ2-3, with a possible D match to TRBD2 (6 bases). V lost 1 base and J 0 bases, leaving 8 bases between the germline ends. Germline V CDR1 and CDR2: LGHNA, YSLEER. The length of the CDR3 is 15 residues. As DNA, the CDR3 is TGCGCCAGCAGCCAAGGGGGGGTAAGCACAGATACGCAGTATTTT. Protein product: CASSQGGVSTDTQYF.

The rearrangement joins TRBV18 to TRBJ2-5; D is ambiguous. Trimming left V 6 bases short and J 4 bases short, with 12 bases between. The CDR3 has 13 residues. In germline, CDR1 is KGHSH, CDR2 LQKENI. Here the CDR3 DNA reads TGTGCCAGCTCCCCTCAACAGAGAGAGACCCAGTACTTC. It translates to CASSPQQRETQYF. Drawing the rest from reference TRBV18 and TRBJ2-5, the complete variable domain is NAGVMQNPRHLVRRRGQEARLRCSPMKGHSHVYWYRQLPEEGLKFMVYLQKENIIDESGMPKERFSAEFPKEGPSILRIQQVVRGDSAAYFCASSPQQRETQYFGPGTRLLVL.

The chain uses TRBV6-5 and TRBJ1-4; possibly TRBD1 for D (5 bases). Between the trimmed V and J ends, which lost 6 bases and 2 bases, there was a span of 10 bases. Germline CDR1 and CDR2: MNHEY and SVGAGI. The CDR3 consists of 14 residues. CDR3 in amino acids: CASRGGTTNEKLFF. The CDR3 DNA sequence: TGTGCCAGCAGGGGGGGAACGACTAATGAAAAACTGTTTTTT.

The genes are TRBV5-1 and TRBJ2-7, with a possible D match to TRBD2 (6 bases). The ends were cut back, 0 bases at V and 0 bases at J, with 13 bases in the middle. The CDR3 loop spans 16 amino acids. Germline assignment: CDR1 SGHRS and CDR2 YFSETQ. The CDR3 coding sequence is TGCGCCAGCAGCTTGGGTGGGGGACTTACCTCCTACGAGCAGTACTTC. Protein product: CASSLGGGLTSYEQYF.

The rearrangement links TRBV7-2 to TRBJ2-2; TRBD1 agrees at 8 bases. Trimming at V came to 4 bases and at J to 7 bases, leaving 14 bases not matched to a gene. The CDR3 runs to 17 residues. Germline CDR1 reads SGHTA; CDR2 reads FQGNSA. The CDR3 region is CASSSPPGQGSGGELFF. The CDR3 DNA is TGTGCCAGCAGCTCCCCCCCTGGACAGGGTAGCGGCGGGGAGCTGTTTTTT.

This chain links TRBV6-5 with TRBJ1-1; 7 bases are a match to TRBD1. The CDR3 spans 13 residues. J lost 10 bases, V lost 2 bases, and 7 bases had no gene match. Germline assignment: CDR1 MNHEY and CDR2 SVGAGI. CDR3 protein: CASSYRGPFVAFF. The CDR3 region has the DNA TGTGCCAGCAGTTACAGGGGGCCATTTGTAGCTTTCTTT.

This chain connects TRBV18 to TRBJ2-7, with 9 positions matching TRBD1. V dropped 3 bases and J dropped 3; count of bases not matched to a gene: 6. CDR1 is KGHSH, CDR2 LQKENI, per germline. CDR3 size: 15 residues. The CDR3 DNA reads as TGTGCCAGCTCACCTTCGGGACAGGGTAACTACGAGCAGTACTTC. Translated, it gives CASSPSGQGNYEQYF. Looking up the rest from reference TRBV18 and TRBJ2-7 gives the full variable domain: NAGVMQNPRHLVRRRGQEARLRCSPMKGHSHVYWYRQLPEEGLKFMVYLQKENIIDESGMPKERFSAEFPKEGPSILRIQQVVRGDSAAYFCASSPSGQGNYEQYFGPGTRLTVT.

This chain connects TRBV7-9 to TRBJ2-5; possibly TRBD1 for D (5 bases). Germline values: CDR1 SEHNR, CDR2 FQNEAQ (reference sequence). The CDR3 runs to 14 residues. The V end lost 4 bases, the J end lost 4 bases, and 13 bases lay between the germline ends. The CDR3: CASSSSLGVETQYF. CDR3 nucleotide sequence: TGTGCCAGCAGCTCCTCATTAGGGGTAGAGACCCAGTACTTC.

The chain joins TRBV5-4 to TRBJ2-7; possibly TRBD2 for D (7 bases). From germline, CDR1 is SGHNT and CDR2 YYREEE (reference sequence). This CDR3 spans 14 amino acids. The germline V and J ends were trimmed by 3 bases and 7 bases, with 17 bases remaining between them. The CDR3 sequence: CASSYEGGVREQYF. CDR3 nucleotides: TGTGCCAGCAGCTATGAGGGGGGGGTAAGGGAGCAGTACTTC.